This T cell receptor beta chain appears in the sequencing data of a study of blood T cell repertoires in COVID-19. The V end was cut by 4 bases, the J end by 5 bases, with 12 bases between. Germline V lookup: CDR1 SQVTM, CDR2 ANQGSEA. The CDR3 has 13 amino acids. TCRdb keeps only in-frame clones here, not all; method: immunoSEQ multiplex PCR. The data hold some 160,000 clones, with around 76% observed a single time. This TCR derives from a man aged 55-75 years with acute or convalescent COVID-19. The sample taken for sequencing was peripheral blood. This rearrangement joins TRBV29-1 to TRBJ1-5; the D is unclear. The CDR3 DNA reads TGCAGCGTTGCCCACTCAGAGGATCAGCCCCAGCATTTT. Encoded protein: CSVAHSEDQPQHF.